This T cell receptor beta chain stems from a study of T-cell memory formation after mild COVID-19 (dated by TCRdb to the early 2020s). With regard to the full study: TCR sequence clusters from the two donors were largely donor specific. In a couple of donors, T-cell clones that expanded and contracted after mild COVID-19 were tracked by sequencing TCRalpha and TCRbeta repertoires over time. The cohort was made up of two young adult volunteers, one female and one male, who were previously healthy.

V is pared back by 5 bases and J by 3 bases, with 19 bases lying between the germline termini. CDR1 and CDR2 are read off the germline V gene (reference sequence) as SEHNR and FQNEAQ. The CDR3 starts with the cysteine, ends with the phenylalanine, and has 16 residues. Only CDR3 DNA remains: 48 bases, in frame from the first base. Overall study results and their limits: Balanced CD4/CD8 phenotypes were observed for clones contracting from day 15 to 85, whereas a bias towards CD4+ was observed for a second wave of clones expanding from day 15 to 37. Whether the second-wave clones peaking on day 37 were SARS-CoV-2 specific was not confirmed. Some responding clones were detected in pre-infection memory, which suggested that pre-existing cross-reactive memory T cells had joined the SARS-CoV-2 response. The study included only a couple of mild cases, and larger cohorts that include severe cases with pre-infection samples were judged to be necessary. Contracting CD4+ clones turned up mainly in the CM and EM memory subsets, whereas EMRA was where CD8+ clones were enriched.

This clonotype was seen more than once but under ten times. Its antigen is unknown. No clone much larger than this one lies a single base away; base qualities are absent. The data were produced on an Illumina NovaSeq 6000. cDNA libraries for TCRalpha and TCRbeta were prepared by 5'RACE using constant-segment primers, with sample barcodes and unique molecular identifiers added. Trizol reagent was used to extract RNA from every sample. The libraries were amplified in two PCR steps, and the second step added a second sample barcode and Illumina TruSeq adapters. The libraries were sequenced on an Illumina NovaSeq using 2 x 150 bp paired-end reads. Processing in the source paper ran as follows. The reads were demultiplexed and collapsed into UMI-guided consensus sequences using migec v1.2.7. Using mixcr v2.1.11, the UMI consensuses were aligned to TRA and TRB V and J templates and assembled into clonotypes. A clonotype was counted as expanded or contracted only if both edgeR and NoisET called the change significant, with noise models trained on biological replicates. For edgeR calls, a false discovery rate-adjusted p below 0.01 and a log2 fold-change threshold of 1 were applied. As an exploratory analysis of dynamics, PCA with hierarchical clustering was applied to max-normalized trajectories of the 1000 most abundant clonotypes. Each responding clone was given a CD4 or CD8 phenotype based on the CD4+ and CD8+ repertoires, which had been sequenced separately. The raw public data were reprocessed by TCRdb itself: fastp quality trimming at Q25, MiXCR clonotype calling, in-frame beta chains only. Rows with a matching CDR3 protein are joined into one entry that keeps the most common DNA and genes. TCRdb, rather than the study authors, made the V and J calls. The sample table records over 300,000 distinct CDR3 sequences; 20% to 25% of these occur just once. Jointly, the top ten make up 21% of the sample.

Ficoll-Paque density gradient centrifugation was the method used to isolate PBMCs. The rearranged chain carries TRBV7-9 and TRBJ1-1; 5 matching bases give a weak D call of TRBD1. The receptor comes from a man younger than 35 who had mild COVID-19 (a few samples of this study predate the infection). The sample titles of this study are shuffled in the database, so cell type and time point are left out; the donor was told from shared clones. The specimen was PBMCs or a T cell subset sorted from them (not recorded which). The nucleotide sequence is TGTGCCAGCAGCCGCGGGACCGCGGAGGCGGACACTGAAGCTTTCTTT. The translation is CASSRGTAEADTEAFF.